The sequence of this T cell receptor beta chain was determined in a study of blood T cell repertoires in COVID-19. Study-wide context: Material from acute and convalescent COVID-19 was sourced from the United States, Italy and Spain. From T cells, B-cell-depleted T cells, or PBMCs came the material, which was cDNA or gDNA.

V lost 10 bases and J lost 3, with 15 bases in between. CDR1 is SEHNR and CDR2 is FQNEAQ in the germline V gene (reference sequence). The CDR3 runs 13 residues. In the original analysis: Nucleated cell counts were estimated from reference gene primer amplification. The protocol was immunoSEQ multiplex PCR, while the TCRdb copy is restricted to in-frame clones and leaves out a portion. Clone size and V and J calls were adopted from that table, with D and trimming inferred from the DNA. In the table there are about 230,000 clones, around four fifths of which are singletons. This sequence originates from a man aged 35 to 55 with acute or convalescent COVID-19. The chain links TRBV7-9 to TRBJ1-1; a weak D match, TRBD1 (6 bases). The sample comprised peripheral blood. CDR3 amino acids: CATRVDSDTEAFF. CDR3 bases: TGTGCCACGCGGGTGGACAGTGACACTGAAGCTTTCTTT.